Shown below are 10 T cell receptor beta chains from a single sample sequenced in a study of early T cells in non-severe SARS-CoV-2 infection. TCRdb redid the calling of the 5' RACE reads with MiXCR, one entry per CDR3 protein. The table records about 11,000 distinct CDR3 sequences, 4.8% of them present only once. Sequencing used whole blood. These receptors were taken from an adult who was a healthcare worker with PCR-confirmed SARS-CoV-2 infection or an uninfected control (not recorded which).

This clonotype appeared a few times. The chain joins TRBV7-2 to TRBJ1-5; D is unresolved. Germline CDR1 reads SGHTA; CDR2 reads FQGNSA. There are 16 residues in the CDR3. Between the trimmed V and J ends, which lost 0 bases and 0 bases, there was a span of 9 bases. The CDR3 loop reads CASSLAGRYSNQPQHF. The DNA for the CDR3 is TGTGCCAGCAGCTTAGCAGGGAGGTATAGCAATCAGCCCCAGCATTTT.

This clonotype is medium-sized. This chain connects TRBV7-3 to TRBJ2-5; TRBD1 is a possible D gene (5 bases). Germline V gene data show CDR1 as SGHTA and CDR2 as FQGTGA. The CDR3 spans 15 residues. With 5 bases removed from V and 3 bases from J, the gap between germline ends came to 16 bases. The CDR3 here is CASSPQAGAEETQYF. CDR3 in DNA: TGTGCCAGCAGCCCACAGGCAGGAGCTGAAGAGACCCAGTACTTC. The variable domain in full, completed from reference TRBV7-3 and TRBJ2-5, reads GAGVSQTPSNKVTEKGKYVELRCDPISGHTALYWYRQSLGQGPEFLIYFQGTGAADDSGLPNDRFFAVRPEGSVSTLKIQRTERGDSAVYLCASSPQAGAEETQYFGPGTRLLVL.

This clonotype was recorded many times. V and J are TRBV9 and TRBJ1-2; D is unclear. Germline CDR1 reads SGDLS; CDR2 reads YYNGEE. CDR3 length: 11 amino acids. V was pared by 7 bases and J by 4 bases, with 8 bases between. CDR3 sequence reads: CASGSFYGYTF. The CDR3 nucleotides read TGTGCCAGCGGGTCCTTCTATGGCTACACCTTC.

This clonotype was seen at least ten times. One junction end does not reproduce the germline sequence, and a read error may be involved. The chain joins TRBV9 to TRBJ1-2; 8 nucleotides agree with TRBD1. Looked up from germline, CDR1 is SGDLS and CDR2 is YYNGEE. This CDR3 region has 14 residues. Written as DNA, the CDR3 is TGTGCCAGCAGCGCGACAGGGGCGAACTACGGCTACACCTTC. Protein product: CASSATGANYGYTF.

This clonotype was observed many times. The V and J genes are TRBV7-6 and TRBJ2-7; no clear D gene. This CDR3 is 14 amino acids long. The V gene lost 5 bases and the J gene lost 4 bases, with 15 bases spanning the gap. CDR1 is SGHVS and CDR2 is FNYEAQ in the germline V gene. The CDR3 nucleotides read TGTGCCAGCAGCGCCCGGGCCCTAGGGTACGAGCAGTACTTC. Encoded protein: CASSARALGYEQYF. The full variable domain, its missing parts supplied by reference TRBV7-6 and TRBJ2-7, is GAGVSQSPRYKVTKRGQDVALRCDPISGHVSLYWYRQALGQGPEFLTYFNYEAQQDKSGLPNDRFSAERPEGSISTLTIQRTEQRDSAMYRCASSARALGYEQYFGPGTRLTVT.

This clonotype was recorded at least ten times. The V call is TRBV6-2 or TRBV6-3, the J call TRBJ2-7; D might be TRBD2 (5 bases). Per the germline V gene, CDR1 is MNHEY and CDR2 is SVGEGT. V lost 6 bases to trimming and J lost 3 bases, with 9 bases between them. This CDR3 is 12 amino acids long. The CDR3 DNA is TGTGCCAGCAGCCCCCGGGACTACGAGCAGTACTTC. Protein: CASSPRDYEQYF.

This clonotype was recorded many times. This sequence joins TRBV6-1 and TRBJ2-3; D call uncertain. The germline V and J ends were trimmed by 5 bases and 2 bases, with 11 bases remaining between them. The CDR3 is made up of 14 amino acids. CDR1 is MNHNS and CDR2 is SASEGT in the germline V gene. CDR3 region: CASSLSAITDTQYF. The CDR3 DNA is TGTGCCAGCAGTTTAAGCGCGATCACAGATACGCAGTATTTT.

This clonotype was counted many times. CDR3 in amino acids: CAIQTQSTGSILDTQYF. The CDR3 region has the DNA TGTGCCATCCAGACTCAGTCTACGGGGTCCATCTTAGATACGCAGTATTTT. The rearrangement links TRBV10-3 to TRBJ2-3; D possibly corresponds to TRBD2 (5 bases). Germline CDR1 ENHRY, CDR2 SYGVKD. The CDR3 is 17 amino acids. V dropped 8 bases and J dropped 5 bases, with 26 bases sitting between them.

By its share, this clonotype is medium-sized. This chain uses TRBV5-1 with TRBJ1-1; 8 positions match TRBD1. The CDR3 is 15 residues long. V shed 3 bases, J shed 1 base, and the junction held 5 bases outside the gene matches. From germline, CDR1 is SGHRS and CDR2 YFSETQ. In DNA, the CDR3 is TGCGCCAGCAGCTCCTCTGGGACAGGGAACACTGAAGCTTTCTTT. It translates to CASSSSGTGNTEAFF.

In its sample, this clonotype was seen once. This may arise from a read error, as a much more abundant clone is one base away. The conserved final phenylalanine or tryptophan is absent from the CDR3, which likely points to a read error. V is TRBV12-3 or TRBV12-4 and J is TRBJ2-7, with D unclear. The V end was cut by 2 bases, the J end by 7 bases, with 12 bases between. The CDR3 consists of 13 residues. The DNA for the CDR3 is TGTGCCAGCAGTTTACAGAGATATCGAGAGCAGTACCTC. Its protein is CASSLQRYREQYL.